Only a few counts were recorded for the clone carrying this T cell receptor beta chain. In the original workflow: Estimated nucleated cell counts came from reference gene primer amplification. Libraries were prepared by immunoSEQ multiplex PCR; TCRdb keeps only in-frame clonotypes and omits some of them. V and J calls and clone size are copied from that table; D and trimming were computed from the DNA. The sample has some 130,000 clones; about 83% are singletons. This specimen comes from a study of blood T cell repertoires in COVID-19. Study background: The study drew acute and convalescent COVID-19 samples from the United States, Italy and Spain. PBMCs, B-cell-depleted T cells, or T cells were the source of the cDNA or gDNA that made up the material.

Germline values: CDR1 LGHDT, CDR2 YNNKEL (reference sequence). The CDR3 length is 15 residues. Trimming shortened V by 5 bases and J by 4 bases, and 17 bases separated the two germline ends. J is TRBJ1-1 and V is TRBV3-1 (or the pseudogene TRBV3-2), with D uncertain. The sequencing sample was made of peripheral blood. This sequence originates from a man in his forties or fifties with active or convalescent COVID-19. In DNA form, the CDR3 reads TGTGCCAGCAGCTCCCGGGCCCGCGGGTCCACTGAAGCTTTCTTT. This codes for CASSSRARGSTEAFF.